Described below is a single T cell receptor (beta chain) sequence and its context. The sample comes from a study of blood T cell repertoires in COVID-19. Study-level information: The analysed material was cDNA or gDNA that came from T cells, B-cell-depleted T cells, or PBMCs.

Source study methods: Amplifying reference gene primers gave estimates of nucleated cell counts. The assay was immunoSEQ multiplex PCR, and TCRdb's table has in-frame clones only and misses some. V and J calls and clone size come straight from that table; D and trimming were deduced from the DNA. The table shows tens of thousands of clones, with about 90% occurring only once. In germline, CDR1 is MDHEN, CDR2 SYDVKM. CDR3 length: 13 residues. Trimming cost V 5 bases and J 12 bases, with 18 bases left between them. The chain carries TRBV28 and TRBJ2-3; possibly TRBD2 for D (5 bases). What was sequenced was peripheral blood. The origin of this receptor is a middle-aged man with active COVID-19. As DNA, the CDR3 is TGTGCCAGCAGTAACCTGGGTAGCGATAGTCAGTATTTT. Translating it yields CASSNLGSDSQYF.